This entry describes one T cell receptor beta chain. Its antigen is unidentified. The entry originates in a study of CD8+ T cells in alopecia areata. Turning to the study itself: Oral tofacitinib (5 to 10 mg twice daily) was administered to treated patients.

Study-wide results and caveats: Possibly because of HLA-related factors, TCR sharing was less clear across patients than in mice.

Trimming shortened V by 5 bases and J by 2 bases, and 9 bases separated the two germline ends. This CDR3 is built from 12 residues. From germline, CDR1 is GTSNPN and CDR2 SVGIG (reference sequence). As the sequencing template, cDNA was produced by extracting RNA and reverse transcribing it. Method: immunoSEQ multiplex PCR; TCRdb's copy keeps in-frame clones and lacks some. The sample records more than 95,000 clones, about two fifths being singletons. The sequenced sample was CD4+ T cells sorted from blood. The chain couples TRBV30 to TRBJ1-2; D is uncertain. The receptor was isolated from a human donor with alopecia areata. CDR3 in amino acids: CAWGQWNYGYTF. For the CDR3, the DNA is TGTGCCTGGGGTCAATGGAACTATGGCTACACCTTC.